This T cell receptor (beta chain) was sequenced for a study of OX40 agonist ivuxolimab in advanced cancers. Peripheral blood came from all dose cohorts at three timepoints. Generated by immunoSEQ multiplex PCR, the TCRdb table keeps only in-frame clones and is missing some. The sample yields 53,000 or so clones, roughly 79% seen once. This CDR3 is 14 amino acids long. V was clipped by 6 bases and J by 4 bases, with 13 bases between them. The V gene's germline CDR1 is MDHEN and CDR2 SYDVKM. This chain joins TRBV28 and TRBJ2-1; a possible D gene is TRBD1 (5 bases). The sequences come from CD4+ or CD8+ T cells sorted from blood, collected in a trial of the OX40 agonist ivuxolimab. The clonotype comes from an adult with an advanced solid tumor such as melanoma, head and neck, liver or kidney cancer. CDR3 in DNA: TGTGCCAGCAGGGAGATAGGGGTTTACAATGAGCAGTTCTTC. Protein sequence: CASREIGVYNEQFF.